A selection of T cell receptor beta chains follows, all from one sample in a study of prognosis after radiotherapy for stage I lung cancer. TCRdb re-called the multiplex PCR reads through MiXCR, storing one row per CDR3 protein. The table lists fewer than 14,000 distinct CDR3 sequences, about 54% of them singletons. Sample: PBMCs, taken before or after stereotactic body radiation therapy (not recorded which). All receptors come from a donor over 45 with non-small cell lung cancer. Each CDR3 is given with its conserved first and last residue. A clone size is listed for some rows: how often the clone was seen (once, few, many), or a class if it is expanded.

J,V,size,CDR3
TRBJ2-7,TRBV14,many,CASSHVGTYEQYF
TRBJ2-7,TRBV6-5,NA,CASSYSTEGAYEQYF
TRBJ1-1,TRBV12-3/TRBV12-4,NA,CASSHRGTFTEAFF
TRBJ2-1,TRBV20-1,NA,CSARAESGRARYNEQFF
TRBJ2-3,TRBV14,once,CASSQGIAGGLFTYTQYF
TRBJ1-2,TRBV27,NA,CASSLVPVGPYGYTF
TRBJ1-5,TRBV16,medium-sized,CASSQTAGRRNQPQHF
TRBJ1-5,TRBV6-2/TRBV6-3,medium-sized,CASSYTDRGSQPQHF
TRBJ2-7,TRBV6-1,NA,CASSETPQSSYEQYF
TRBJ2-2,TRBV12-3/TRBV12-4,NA,CASSPLRLAGVTGELFF
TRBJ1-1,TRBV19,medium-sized,CASSTLRTGILNTEAFF
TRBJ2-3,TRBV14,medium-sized,CASSQGIAGGRFTDTQYF
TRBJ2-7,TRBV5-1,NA,CASGFGLAYEHYF
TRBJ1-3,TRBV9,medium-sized,CASSGKGGYTIYF
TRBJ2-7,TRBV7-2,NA,CASTLGLVYEQYF
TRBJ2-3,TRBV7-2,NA,CASSRTGSTDTQYF
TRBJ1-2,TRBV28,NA,CASSPGGQIRRF
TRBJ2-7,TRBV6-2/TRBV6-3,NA,CASSYSRTSGREEQYF
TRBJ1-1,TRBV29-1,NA,CSVRNTEAFF
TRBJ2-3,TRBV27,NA,CATRSSLDTQYF
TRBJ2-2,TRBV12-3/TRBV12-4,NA,CASSLRGLTGELFF
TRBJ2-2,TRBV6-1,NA,CANRTDNTGEPFF
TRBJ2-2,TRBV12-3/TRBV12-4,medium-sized,CASSLNGEGELFF
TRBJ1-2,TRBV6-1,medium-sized,CASSDSGTGWYGYTF
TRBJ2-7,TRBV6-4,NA,CASPRSRVRYEQYF
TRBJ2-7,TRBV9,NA,CASSVAAGVSYEQYF
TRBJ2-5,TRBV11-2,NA,CASRLDSPRREIQYF
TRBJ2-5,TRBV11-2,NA,CASSLTETQYF
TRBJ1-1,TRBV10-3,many,CAISDGRPEAFF
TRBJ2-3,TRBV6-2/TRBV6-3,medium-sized,CASSLDETSTDTQYF
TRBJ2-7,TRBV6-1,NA,CASSQGTDEQYF
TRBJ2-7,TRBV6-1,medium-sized,CASSMLAGSYEQYF
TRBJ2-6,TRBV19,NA,CASSMVAGALGANVLTF
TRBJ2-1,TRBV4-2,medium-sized,CASSQEVIHYNEQFF
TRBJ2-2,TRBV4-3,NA,CASTPDGANTGELFF
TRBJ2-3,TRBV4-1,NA,CASSQYSGEALGTDTQYF
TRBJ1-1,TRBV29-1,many,CSVAGANTEAFF
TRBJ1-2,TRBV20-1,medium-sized,CSARDGTGFGYGYTF
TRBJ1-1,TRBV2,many,CASKPNRFTEAFF
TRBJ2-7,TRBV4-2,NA,CAISQGNSGYEQYF
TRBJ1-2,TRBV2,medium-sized,CASRGQGAYGYTF
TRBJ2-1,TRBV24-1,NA,CATSDFRTSGSMNEQFF
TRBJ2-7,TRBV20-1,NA,CSASLDWGYEQYF
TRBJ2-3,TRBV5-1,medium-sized,CASSLGNQGTDTQYF
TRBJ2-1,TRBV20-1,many,CSAPGPSGVPNEQFF
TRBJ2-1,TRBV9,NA,CASSDGTSGDSYNEQFF
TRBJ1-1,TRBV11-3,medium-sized,CASNSPSMGGTEAFF
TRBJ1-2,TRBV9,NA,CASSSPGTLNYGYTF